This T cell receptor (beta chain) originates from a study of type 1 and type 2 diabetes patients (dated by TCRdb to the mid-2010s). Regarding the complete study: Roughly 9 type 1 diabetes patients, a few type 2 diabetes patients and six nondiabetic controls were recruited in China to form the cohort. Throughout the study, CD4 or CD8 MicroBeads on MACS columns were used to positively select CD4+ and CD8+ T cells from PBMCs. A total of approximately 19 million paired-end reads were generated across the whole study. In the study, high-throughput sequencing was used to profile TCRbeta repertoires so that type 1 diabetes, type 2 diabetes and nondiabetic individuals could be compared. Type 2 diabetes patients served as a disease comparison group for the type 1 diabetes patients. Comparing roughly 20-cycle and roughly 25-cycle amplification showed similar V gene usage, suggesting similar primer efficiencies and random PCR bias. The TCRbeta libraries underwent paired-end sequencing on Illumina HiSeq 2000 or MiSeq instruments. Overall results and qualifications from the work: Age and gender were not matched between study groups, possibly biasing interpretation. Because only a limited number of T2D and control samples were sequenced, some T1D-only HECs might also appear in more T2D or control samples. V and J gene usage patterns of type 2 diabetes and control samples were highly correlated, averaging approximately 0.97 between samples. Type 2 diabetes patients had few highly-expanded CD4+ clones, median one, accounting for a median roughly 3.6% of reads. Type 2 diabetes repertoires showed high diversity, significantly greater than type 1 diabetes repertoires in both CD4+ and CD8+ T cells.

This clonotype has a handful of counts. Its cognate antigen has yet to be identified. No much larger clonotype is one base removed from it; base qualities were not supplied. The run used an Illumina MiSeq. TCRbeta CDR3 amplification used genomic DNA from the sorted T cell subsets as template. Multiplex PCR with 30 forward and 13 reverse primers amplified the TCRbeta CDR3 region. PCR products were purified with AMPure XP beads, then indices and adaptors were added in a second approximately 25-cycle PCR. Before sequencing, the QIAquick Gel Extraction Kit was used to gel-purify the libraries. Per the source publication's procedure: Paired-end reads were merged with FLASH and aligned to IMGT V, D and J germline references using IgBLAST. Reads with below 70% alignment identity to germline references were discarded, leaving 11,114,426 reads study-wide. Following IMGT definitions, CDR3 boundaries, reading frame and productivity were assigned. Highly-expanded clones were defined as clones at or above 1% of reads, and diversity was measured by normalized Shannon entropy. Unpaired two-tailed t-tests were used to test for differences in Shannon entropy between groups. The public reads were reprocessed in TCRdb via fastp at Q25 and MiXCR, keeping in-frame beta chains. Every entry covers one CDR3 protein and lists the most common genes and DNA from its rows. The V and J calls, along with clone size, are taken from TCRdb and not from the paper's own processing. The sample table contains about 290,000 distinct CDR3 sequences; only one count was recorded for over 45% of them. Roughly an eighth of the sample comes from the top ten.

All diabetic patients met standard classification criteria for type 1 or type 2 diabetes, with glucose and C-peptide assessed by WHO-recommended methods. Donors with other autoimmune diseases or infections within the previous four weeks were excluded. Roughly 9.5 milliliters of peripheral blood were collected from each participant. LymphoPrep density separation was used to isolate PBMCs. V lost 0 bases and J lost 2 bases; the stretch between them is 11 bases long. The CDR3 holds 15 amino acids from the cysteine to the phenylalanine. The only DNA kept is the CDR3, 45 bases in frame from the first base. CDR1 MNHEY and CDR2 SVGAGI are derived from the germline V gene.

The rearrangement joined TRBV6-5 to TRBJ2-7; the D gene is unclear. The source is a man aged 18 to 30 with type 2 diabetes. The sample taken for sequencing was peripheral blood mononuclear cells (PBMCs). The encoded CDR3 is CASSYSSAQTYEQYF. The DNA is as follows: TGTGCCAGCAGTTACTCCTCAGCCCAGACCTACGAGCAGTACTTC.